This T cell receptor beta chain originates from a study of OX40 agonist ivuxolimab in advanced cancers. The wider study: Having had anti-PD-1, anti-PD-L1 or anti-CTLA-4 therapy before was allowed, and more than 35% had some.

J lost 2 bases, V lost 4 bases, and 10 bases had no gene match. The CDR3 has 17 amino acids. Germline CDR1 MNHEY, CDR2 SMNVEV (reference sequence). Generated by immunoSEQ multiplex PCR, the TCRdb table keeps only in-frame clones and is missing some. The table includes more than 35,000 clones, 84% detected once. The origin of this receptor is an adult with an advanced solid tumor such as melanoma, head and neck, liver or kidney cancer. The specimen was CD4+ or CD8+ T cells sorted from blood, collected in a trial of the OX40 agonist ivuxolimab. V gene TRBV27 combines with J gene TRBJ2-2, with 7 bases identical to TRBD2. The CDR3, as DNA: TGTGCCAGCAGTTGGGTCCCCGGGACTATTAACACCGGGGAGCTGTTTTTT. This gives the protein CASSWVPGTINTGELFF.